This TCR beta chain was identified in a study of OX40 agonist ivuxolimab in advanced cancers. In the study overall: The costimulatory receptor OX40 (CD134) was targeted by ivuxolimab, a fully human IgG2 agonistic monoclonal antibody. Intravenous ivuxolimab was administered to patients every 2 weeks at six dose levels: 0.01, 0.1, 0.3, 1.5, 3 and 10 mg/kg. Among the roughly 50 dose-escalation patients, some 20 had hepatocellular carcinoma, approximately 15 melanoma, 9 renal cell carcinoma and 9 head and neck cancer. In the dose-escalation cohort, approximately 80% of patients were male, and the mean age was around 60 years with a range of roughly 23 to 79. Patients were allowed to have had prior anti-PD-1, anti-PD-L1 or anti-CTLA-4 therapy, and roughly 40% of the dose-escalation patients had been treated with checkpoint inhibitors. Partial responses occurred in three dose-escalation patients: two with cutaneous melanoma and one with hepatocellular carcinoma. Peripheral TCRbeta sequencing aimed to test whether ivuxolimab altered TCR sequence diversity and caused clonal T-cell expansion. The monotherapy dose-escalation portion (N ≈ 50 patients) of the phase I ivuxolimab trial is reported in the paper.

Genomic DNA was isolated from the sorted cells so that the TCRbeta CDR3 region could be sequenced. TCRbeta CDR3 regions were sequenced using the immunoSEQ Assay. Here the immuneACCESS table is served through TCRdb, limited to in-frame sequences with V and J called. Missing clones are a known gap in these copies; in checked studies unresolved V genes cover under half, and the rest lacks a known reason. The sample yields tens of thousands of clones; 91% were counted once. The ten largest clonotypes hold 2.6% of the sample. Patients with a history of autoimmune disease or receiving systemic immunosuppression were excluded from the trial. Peripheral blood for TCR sequencing was collected from all dose cohorts at baseline, on cycle 4 day 1, and on cycle 7 day 1. The samples were drawn from a first-in-human, open-label, multicenter phase I dose-escalation trial of ivuxolimab. The trial enrolled adults with locally advanced or metastatic head and neck squamous cell, hepatocellular, melanoma or renal cell carcinoma. Before TCR sequencing, CD4+ T cells and CD8+ T cells from peripheral blood were sorted into separate populations.

Summary of the overall study and its limitations: Low levels of normalized T-cell clonal expansion were also seen in some patients who did not respond. Which antigens the clonally expanded peripheral T cells were specific for was not determined. At doses of 0.1 to 3.0 mg/kg, clonal expansion of both CD4+ and CD8+ T cells in blood was seen between baseline and week 6. After ivuxolimab, expanded clones were on average more numerous among CD8+ T cells than among CD4+ T cells. In the 0.1-3.0 mg/kg groups, partial responders had among the lowest normalized peripheral clonal expansion, particularly in CD8+ T cells.

Comments on this clone: It lacks a known antigen. The sample holds no much larger clone one base away, and base qualities are not on file.

This sequence was found in an adult with an advanced solid tumor such as melanoma, head and neck, liver or kidney cancer. The sample was CD4+ or CD8+ T cells sorted from blood, taken in a trial of the OX40 agonist ivuxolimab.

The nucleotide sequence reads TGCAGCGTTGGAGACAGTAACTATGGCTACACCTTC. Its translation reads: CSVGDSNYGYTF. This receptor chain uses TRBV29-1 and TRBJ1-2; a weak D assignment points to TRBD1 (5 bases agree). CDR1 and CDR2 were assigned from the germline V gene as SQVTM and ANQGSEA. Trimming at the junction amounts to 4 bases on V and 1 base on J, and the germline ends lie 7 bases apart. There are 12 amino acids in the CDR3, from cysteine to phenylalanine inclusive. Only the CDR3 portion is preserved as DNA: 36 bases, with reading frame beginning at the first base.